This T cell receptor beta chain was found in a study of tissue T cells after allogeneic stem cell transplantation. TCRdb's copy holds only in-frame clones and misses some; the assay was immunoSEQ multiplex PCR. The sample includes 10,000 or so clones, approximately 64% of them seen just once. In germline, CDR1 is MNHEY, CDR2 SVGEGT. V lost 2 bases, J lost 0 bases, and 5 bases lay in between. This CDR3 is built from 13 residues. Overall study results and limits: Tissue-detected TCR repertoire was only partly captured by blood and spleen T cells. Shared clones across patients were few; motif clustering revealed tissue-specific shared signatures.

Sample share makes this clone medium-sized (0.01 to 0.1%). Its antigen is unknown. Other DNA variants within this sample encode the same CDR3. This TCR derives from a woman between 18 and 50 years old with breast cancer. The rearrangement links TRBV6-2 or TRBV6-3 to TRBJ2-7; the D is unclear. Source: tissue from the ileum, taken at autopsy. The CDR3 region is CASSYVGSYEQYF. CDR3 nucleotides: TGTGCCAGCAGTTACGTGGGCTCCTACGAGCAGTACTTC.